The 7 T cell receptor beta chains in this list originate from one sample, sequenced in a study of OX40 agonist ivuxolimab in advanced cancers. Assay used: immunoSEQ multiplex PCR; TCRdb lists only in-frame clones, some missing. This sample carries around 86,000 clones, 84% of them seen once, and the ten largest clones take approximately 2.6%. The sequencing used CD4+ or CD8+ T cells sorted from blood, collected in a trial of the OX40 agonist ivuxolimab. Receptors originate from an adult with an advanced solid tumor such as melanoma, head and neck, liver or kidney cancer.

This sequence joins TRBV27 and TRBJ2-2, with D possibly being TRBD1 (5 bases). Per germline, CDR1 MNHEY and CDR2 SMNVEV (reference sequence). V gave up 2 bases and J gave up 6 bases, with 7 bases separating them. The CDR3 is 13 amino acids. CDR3 region: CASSLRGAGELFF. CDR3 coding DNA: TGTGCCAGCAGTTTAAGGGGCGCCGGGGAGCTGTTTTTT.

The V call is TRBV9, the J call TRBJ1-1; weak D call: TRBD1 (5 bases). V gave up 0 bases and J gave up 4 bases, with 10 bases separating them. The CDR3 extends over 14 amino acids. In germline, CDR1 is SGDLS, CDR2 YYNGEE. The CDR3 DNA is TGTGCCAGCAGCGTAGGGGGGGTTGGCACTGAAGCTTTCTTT. Amino acids: CASSVGGVGTEAFF.

The chain couples TRBV19 to TRBJ2-1; 9 nucleotides agree with TRBD2. CDR1 is LNHDA, CDR2 SQIVND, per germline (reference sequence). Trimming cost V 7 bases and J 1 base; bases outside gene matches: 8. CDR3 length equals 16 residues. DNA for the CDR3: TGTGCCAGTACCAGCGGGGGGCTTCTGTCCTACAATGAGCAGTTCTTC. Translated, it gives CASTSGGLLSYNEQFF. The complete variable domain, with remaining parts taken from reference TRBV19 and TRBJ2-1, reads DGGITQSPKYLFRKEGQNVTLSCEQNLNHDAMYWYRQDPGQGLRLIYYSQIVNDFQKGDIAEGYSVSREKKESFPLTVTSAQKNPTAFYLCASTSGGLLSYNEQFFGPGTRLTVL.

This clone occurred once. The chain combines TRBV28 with TRBJ2-3; either TRBD1 or TRBD2 may fit D (6 bases each). Deletions cut 6 bases from V and 4 bases from J, with 11 bases between. The CDR3 covers 13 residues. Germline loops: CDR1 MDHEN, CDR2 SYDVKM. In nucleotides, the CDR3 is TGTGCCAGCAGCGAGGGGGGTGCAGATACGCAGTATTTT. Amino acid sequence: CASSEGGADTQYF.

The V gene is TRBV7-8, the J gene TRBJ2-1; 11 nucleotides align to TRBD2. V was pared by 4 bases and J by 4 bases, with 3 bases of the junction left unmatched. The germline V gene has CDR1 SGHVS and CDR2 FQNEAQ. The CDR3 is made up of 15 amino acids. The CDR3 region is CASSSSGGPYNEQFF. The CDR3 coding sequence is TGTGCCAGCAGCTCTAGCGGGGGGCCTTACAATGAGCAGTTCTTC.

The chain links TRBV5-1 to TRBJ1-1, with D possibly TRBD1 on 6 matching bases. The length of the CDR3 is 15 residues. V was cut by 0 bases and J by 0 bases, with 9 bases left in between. Germline lookup yields CDR1 SGHRS and CDR2 YFSETQ. CDR3 nucleotides: TGCGCCAGCAGCTTGGGGGGACACATGAACACTGAAGCTTTCTTT. Translated, it gives CASSLGGHMNTEAFF.

The chain is built from TRBV2 and TRBJ2-1; D remains ambiguous. CDR3 length: 13 amino acids. Trimming cost V 7 bases and J 5 bases, with 12 bases left between them. The germline V gene has CDR1 SNHLY and CDR2 FYNNEI. DNA for the CDR3: TGTGCCAGCAAACGGCGCAGAGACAATGAGCAGTTCTTC. Its translation is CASKRRRDNEQFF.